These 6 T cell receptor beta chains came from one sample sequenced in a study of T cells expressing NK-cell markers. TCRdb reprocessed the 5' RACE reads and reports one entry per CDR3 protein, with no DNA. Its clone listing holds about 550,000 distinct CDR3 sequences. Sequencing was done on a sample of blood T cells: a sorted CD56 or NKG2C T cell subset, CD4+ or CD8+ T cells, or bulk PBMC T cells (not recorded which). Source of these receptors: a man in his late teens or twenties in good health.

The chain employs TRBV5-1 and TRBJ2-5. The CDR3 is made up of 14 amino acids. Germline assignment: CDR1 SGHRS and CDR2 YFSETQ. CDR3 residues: CASNPTISSGTQYF.

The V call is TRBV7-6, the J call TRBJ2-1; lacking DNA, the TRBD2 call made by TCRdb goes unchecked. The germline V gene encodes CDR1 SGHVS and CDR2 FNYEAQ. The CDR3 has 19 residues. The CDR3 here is CASSLAGLAGGHWINEQFF.

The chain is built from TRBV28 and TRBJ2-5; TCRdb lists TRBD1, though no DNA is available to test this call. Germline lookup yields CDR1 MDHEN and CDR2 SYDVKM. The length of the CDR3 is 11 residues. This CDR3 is CASRDAQTQYF.

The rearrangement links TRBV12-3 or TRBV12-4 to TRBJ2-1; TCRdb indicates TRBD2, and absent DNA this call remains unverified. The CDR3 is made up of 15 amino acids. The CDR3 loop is CASSLGPSGNNEQFF.

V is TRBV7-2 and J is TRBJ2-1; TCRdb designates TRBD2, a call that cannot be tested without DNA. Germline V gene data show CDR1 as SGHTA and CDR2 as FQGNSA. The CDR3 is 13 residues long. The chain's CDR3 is CASSLLRAGGLFF.

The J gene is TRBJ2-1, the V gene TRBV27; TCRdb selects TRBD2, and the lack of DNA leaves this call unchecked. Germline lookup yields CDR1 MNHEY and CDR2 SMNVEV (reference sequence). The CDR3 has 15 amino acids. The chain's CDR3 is CASIPTGGVYNEQFF.